This T cell receptor (beta chain) appears in the sequencing data of a study of blood T cell repertoires in COVID-19. Looking at the study overall: The study drew acute and convalescent COVID-19 samples from the United States, Italy and Spain.

Germline lookup yields CDR1 SGHTA and CDR2 FQGNSA. The CDR3 is 16 residues long. Trimming pared 1 base from V and 7 bases from J, leaving 16 bases between. Repertoires were generated with immunoSEQ multiplex PCR, while TCRdb's copy carries only in-frame clones and drops some. The sample carries 250,000 or so clones, around 80% recorded once. Input material: peripheral blood. The sequence was obtained from a woman aged 80 or over with acute or convalescent COVID-19. The chain couples TRBV7-2 to TRBJ2-2; tentative D call: TRBD1 (6 bases). CDR3 loop: CASSLVGQGPGGELFF. Written as DNA, the CDR3 is TGTGCCAGCAGCTTAGTAGGGCAGGGGCCTGGCGGGGAGCTGTTTTTT.